What follows are 4 T cell receptor beta chains derived from one specimen sequenced in a study of blood T cell repertoires in COVID-19. Assay used: immunoSEQ multiplex PCR; TCRdb lists only in-frame clones, some missing. This table has 70,000 or so clones, 85% to 90% appearing once. Specimen: peripheral blood. The source of these receptors is a woman aged 80 or older with active COVID-19.

The gene calls are TRBV18 and TRBJ2-1; D is undetermined. Trimming stripped 3 bases from V and 6 bases from J, with 6 bases between. CDR1 is KGHSH, CDR2 LQKENI, per germline. The CDR3 has 12 amino acids. The CDR3 spells CASSPTTNEQFF. In DNA, the CDR3 is TGTGCCAGCTCACCCACAACCAATGAGCAGTTCTTC.

The chain links TRBV9 to TRBJ2-4; 8 bases fit TRBD2. CDR1 SGDLS and CDR2 YYNGEE come from the germline V gene. This CDR3 has 14 amino acids. Germline trimming cut 3 bases from V and 3 bases from J; bases unmatched to any gene: 2. The CDR3 protein is CASSAGGVKNIQYF. CDR3 sequence (DNA): TGTGCCAGCAGCGCCGGGGGGGTCAAAAACATTCAGTACTTC.

This clone was counted a single time. This chain uses TRBV27 with TRBJ2-6, with a possible D match to TRBD2 (5 bases). Per germline, CDR1 MNHEY and CDR2 SMNVEV (reference sequence). V was cut by 2 bases and J by 0 bases, with 20 bases left in between. The CDR3 loop spans 20 amino acids. CDR3 in amino acids: CASSLKAPGGSFSGANVLTF. The CDR3 region has the DNA TGTGCCAGCAGTTTAAAAGCCCCAGGAGGCAGTTTCTCTGGGGCCAACGTCCTGACTTTC.

The chain links TRBV4-1 to TRBJ2-2; TRBD2 is a possible D gene (5 bases). The CDR3 consists of 15 residues. Looked up from germline, CDR1 is MGHRA and CDR2 is YSYEKL. The V and J ends lost 1 base and 7 bases respectively, with 13 bases between them. CDR3 sequence (DNA): TGCGCCAGCAGCCAAGTAGTTGCCCGGGGCGGGGAGCTGTTTTTT. Residues: CASSQVVARGGELFF.